These 10 T cell receptor beta chains were all obtained from the same sample, sequenced in a study of blood T cell repertoires in COVID-19. The table came from immunoSEQ multiplex PCR; TCRdb's copy has only in-frame clones and leaves some out. The profile shows approximately 210,000 clones, 88% of them singletons. Source material: peripheral blood. The receptors derive from a human donor in a cohort sampled during active COVID-19.

The chain carries TRBV5-5 and TRBJ1-2; D unclear. The V gene's germline CDR1 is SGHKS and CDR2 YYEKEE (reference sequence). This CDR3 contains 13 residues. Trimming pared 0 bases from V and 5 bases from J, leaving 8 bases between. The CDR3 DNA follows: TGTGCCAGCAGCTTGGGGAGCGGATATGGCTACACCTTC. It codes for CASSLGSGYGYTF.

This rearrangement joins TRBV4-3 to TRBJ1-5; tentatively, D is TRBD1 (5 bases). CDR1 is LGHNA, CDR2 YSLEER, per germline. There are 16 residues in the CDR3. V was clipped by 0 bases and J by 7 bases, with 16 bases between them. The CDR3 loop reads CASSQDHKGAGQPQHF. CDR3 nucleotide sequence: TGCGCCAGCAGCCAAGATCATAAAGGGGCGGGACAGCCCCAGCATTTT.

The chain combines TRBV18 with TRBJ2-5, with D perhaps matching TRBD2 (5 bases). The CDR3 is 15 amino acids. Trimming took off 2 bases at V and 1 base at J, with 11 bases between the two ends. The germline V gene encodes CDR1 KGHSH and CDR2 LQKENI. CDR3 sequence (DNA): TGTGCCAGCTCACCATCCAGCGGCGCCCAAGAGACCCAGTACTTC. Its protein is CASSPSSGAQETQYF.

This clone showed up just a few times. The J gene is TRBJ1-4, the V gene TRBV30, with D tentatively TRBD1 (5 bases). V was shortened by 5 bases and J by 10 bases, with 14 bases between the two germline ends. The CDR3 loop spans 12 amino acids. Germline assignment: CDR1 GTSNPN and CDR2 SVGIG (reference sequence). The CDR3 DNA reads as TGTGCCTGGTCACTGGGGGGAGGAAAACTGTTTTTT. Encoded protein: CAWSLGGGKLFF.

The chain has TRBV9 and TRBJ2-1; TRBD2 matches at 9 bases. CDR1 is SGDLS and CDR2 is YYNGEE in the germline V gene. J gave up 3 bases and V 3 bases, and 4 bases lay outside the gene matches. The length of the CDR3 is 15 residues. The CDR3 protein is CASSGGTSLYNEQFF. DNA of the CDR3: TGTGCCAGCAGCGGGGGGACTAGCCTCTACAATGAGCAGTTCTTC.

The chain has TRBV12-3 or TRBV12-4 and TRBJ1-2; TRBD1 is a possible D gene (6 bases). The CDR3 loop spans 13 amino acids. Trimming took off 5 bases at V and 6 bases at J, with 13 bases between the two ends. Here the CDR3 reads CASSAGTRDGYTF. In DNA form, the CDR3 reads TGTGCCAGCAGTGCCGGGACAAGGGATGGCTACACCTTC.

This clone has a single count. The CDR3 sequence: CASTTTGQNYGYTF. The CDR3 nucleotides read TGCGCCAGCACTACAACGGGACAGAACTATGGCTACACCTTC. The genes are TRBV10-2 and TRBJ1-2, with TRBD1 matching over 7 bases. This CDR3 contains 14 residues. V shed 7 bases and J 2 bases; nucleotides not matched to a gene: 7. Germline V gene sequence: CDR1 WSHSY, CDR2 SAAADI.

V is TRBV5-1 and J is TRBJ2-5; 9 bases are shared with TRBD2. Per the germline V gene, CDR1 is SGHRS and CDR2 is YFSETQ. J was trimmed by 5 bases and V by 0 bases; bases with no gene match: 5. The CDR3 consists of 15 residues. CDR3 amino acids: CASSLVAGGAETQYF. DNA of the CDR3: TGCGCCAGCAGCTTGGTTGCGGGAGGGGCGGAGACCCAGTACTTC. Full variable domain (missing parts from reference TRBV5-1 and TRBJ2-5): KAGVTQTPRYLIKTRGQQVTLSCSPISGHRSVSWYQQTPGQGLQFLFEYFSETQRNKGNFPGRFSGRQFSNSRSEMNVSTLELGDSALYLCASSLVAGGAETQYFGPGTRLLVL.

CDR3 sequence: CASSRFRGVGSQETQYF. The DNA of the CDR3 is TGTGCCAGCAGCCGCTTCAGGGGGGTCGGGTCACAAGAGACCCAGTACTTC. The rearrangement links TRBV7-2 to TRBJ2-5, with D maybe TRBD1 (7 bases). V dropped 5 bases and J dropped 2 bases, with 21 bases sitting between them. The CDR3 totals 17 residues. The germline V gene has CDR1 SGHTA and CDR2 FQGNSA.

The rearrangement joins TRBV7-9 to TRBJ1-5; D is uncertain. The CDR3 has 13 amino acids. V gave up 2 bases and J gave up 5 bases, with 7 bases separating them. Germline CDR1 reads SEHNR; CDR2 reads FQNEAQ (reference sequence). CDR3 protein: CASSLHGDQPQHF. In DNA form, the CDR3 reads TGTGCCAGCAGCTTACACGGAGATCAGCCCCAGCATTTT.